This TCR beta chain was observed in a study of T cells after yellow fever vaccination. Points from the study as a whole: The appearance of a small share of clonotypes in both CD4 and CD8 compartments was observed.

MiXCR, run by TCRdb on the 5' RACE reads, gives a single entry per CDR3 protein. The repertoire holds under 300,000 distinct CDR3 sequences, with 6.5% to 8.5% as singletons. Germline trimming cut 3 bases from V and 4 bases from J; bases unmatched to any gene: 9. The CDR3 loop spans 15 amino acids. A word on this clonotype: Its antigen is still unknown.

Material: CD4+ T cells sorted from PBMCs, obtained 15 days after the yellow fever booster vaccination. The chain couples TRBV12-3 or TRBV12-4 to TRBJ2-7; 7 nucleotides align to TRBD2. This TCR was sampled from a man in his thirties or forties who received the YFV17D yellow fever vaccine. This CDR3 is CASSFRDRGGYEQYF. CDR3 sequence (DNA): TGTGCCAGCAGTTTCCGGGACCGGGGAGGGTACGAGCAGTACTTC.